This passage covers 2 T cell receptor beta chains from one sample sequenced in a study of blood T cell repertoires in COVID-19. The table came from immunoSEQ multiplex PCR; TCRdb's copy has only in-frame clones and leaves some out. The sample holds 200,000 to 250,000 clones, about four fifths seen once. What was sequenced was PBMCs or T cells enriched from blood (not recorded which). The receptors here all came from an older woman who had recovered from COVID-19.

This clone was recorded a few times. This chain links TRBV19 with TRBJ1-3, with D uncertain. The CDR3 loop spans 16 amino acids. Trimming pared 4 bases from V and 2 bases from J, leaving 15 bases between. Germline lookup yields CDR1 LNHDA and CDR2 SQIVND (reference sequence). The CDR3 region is CASSTPRWLAGNTIYF. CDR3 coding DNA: TGTGCCAGTAGTACACCTAGGTGGCTAGCTGGAAACACCATATATTTT. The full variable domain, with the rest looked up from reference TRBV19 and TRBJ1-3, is DGGITQSPKYLFRKEGQNVTLSCEQNLNHDAMYWYRQDPGQGLRLIYYSQIVNDFQKGDIAEGYSVSREKKESFPLTVTSAQKNPTAFYLCASSTPRWLAGNTIYFGEGSWLTVV.

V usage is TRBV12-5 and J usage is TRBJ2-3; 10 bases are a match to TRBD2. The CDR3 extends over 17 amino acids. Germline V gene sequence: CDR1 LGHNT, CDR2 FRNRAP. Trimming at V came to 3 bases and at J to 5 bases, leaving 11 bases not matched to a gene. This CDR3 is CASGFHISSGGQDTQYF. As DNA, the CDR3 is TGTGCTAGTGGTTTCCACATCAGTAGCGGGGGGCAAGATACGCAGTATTTT.